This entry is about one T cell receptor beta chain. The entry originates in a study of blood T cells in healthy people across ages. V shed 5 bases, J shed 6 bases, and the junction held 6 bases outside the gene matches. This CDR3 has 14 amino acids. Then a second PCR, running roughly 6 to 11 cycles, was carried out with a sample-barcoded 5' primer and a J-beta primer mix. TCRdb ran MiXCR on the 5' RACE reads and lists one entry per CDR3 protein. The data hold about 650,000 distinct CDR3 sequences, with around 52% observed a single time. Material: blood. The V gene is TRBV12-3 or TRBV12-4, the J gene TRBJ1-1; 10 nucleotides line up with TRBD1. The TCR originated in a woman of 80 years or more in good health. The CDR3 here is CASSQGQGSSEAFF. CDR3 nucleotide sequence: TGTGCCAGCAGTCAGGGACAGGGGAGCTCTGAAGCTTTCTTT.